The TCR beta chain under discussion was sequenced for a study of identical twins. Notes on the study in general: Beta clonotypes that were abundant in cord blood contained fewer insertions, a pattern absent from memory repertoires.

This CDR3 has 19 amino acids. The germline V gene encodes CDR1 SGHAT and CDR2 FQDESV (reference sequence). Trimming cost V 3 bases and J 0 bases, with 18 bases left between them. Each CDR3 protein gets one entry after TCRdb re-called the 5' RACE reads with MiXCR. Of 500,000 or so distinct CDR3 sequences listed, 13% to 15% are singletons. This clonotype occurred a few times. What it recognizes is unknown. This sample also belongs to another study, concerning yellow fever vaccine responses in identical twins.

Sequencing input: CD4+ T cells sorted from blood. The origin of this receptor is a woman younger than 35 in good health. The chain links TRBV11-1 to TRBJ2-6, with D tentatively TRBD1 (6 bases). The CDR3 region is CASSLGLGQPASGANVLTF. The CDR3, as DNA: TGTGCCAGCAGCTTGGGGCTCGGACAGCCGGCCTCTGGGGCCAACGTCCTGACTTTC.